This T cell receptor beta chain was captured in a study of blood T cells in healthy people across ages. Germline values: CDR1 SGHTA, CDR2 FQGNSA. There are 13 residues in the CDR3. Trimming took off 7 bases at V and 6 bases at J, with 16 bases between the two ends. This clonotype was detected only a few times. Next came a second PCR, run for about 7 to 12 cycles, which used a sample-barcoded 5' primer along with a J-beta primer mix. One entry per CDR3 protein, called by TCRdb with MiXCR from the 5' RACE reads. The table shows fewer than 700,000 distinct CDR3 sequences, with roughly 43% occurring only once.

The origin of this receptor is a man aged 80 or over in good health. The source material was blood. The rearrangement uses TRBV7-2 and TRBJ2-7; perhaps TRBD1 as D (6 bases). CDR3 bases: TGTGCCAGCACCTATGGCTTAGGGGGCGAGCAGTACTTC. It specifies CASTYGLGGEQYF.